This T cell receptor beta chain was documented in a study of T cell responses to AZD1222 COVID-19 vaccine. V was trimmed by 0 bases and J by 7 bases, leaving 13 bases between them. The CDR3 is 15 amino acids. Per germline, CDR1 MGHRA and CDR2 YSYEKL. TCRdb keeps only in-frame clones here, not all; method: immunoSEQ multiplex PCR. The sample yields approximately 150,000 clones, under 95% seen once. The chain recombines TRBV4-1 with TRBJ2-1; D not certain. Material: peripheral blood, obtained on day 0 of AZD1222 vaccination. This TCR came from an adult in good health. The CDR3 bases are TGCGCCAGCAGCCAAGAGACGGGCCAAAGGAATGAGCAGTTCTTC. Amino acid sequence: CASSQETGQRNEQFF.